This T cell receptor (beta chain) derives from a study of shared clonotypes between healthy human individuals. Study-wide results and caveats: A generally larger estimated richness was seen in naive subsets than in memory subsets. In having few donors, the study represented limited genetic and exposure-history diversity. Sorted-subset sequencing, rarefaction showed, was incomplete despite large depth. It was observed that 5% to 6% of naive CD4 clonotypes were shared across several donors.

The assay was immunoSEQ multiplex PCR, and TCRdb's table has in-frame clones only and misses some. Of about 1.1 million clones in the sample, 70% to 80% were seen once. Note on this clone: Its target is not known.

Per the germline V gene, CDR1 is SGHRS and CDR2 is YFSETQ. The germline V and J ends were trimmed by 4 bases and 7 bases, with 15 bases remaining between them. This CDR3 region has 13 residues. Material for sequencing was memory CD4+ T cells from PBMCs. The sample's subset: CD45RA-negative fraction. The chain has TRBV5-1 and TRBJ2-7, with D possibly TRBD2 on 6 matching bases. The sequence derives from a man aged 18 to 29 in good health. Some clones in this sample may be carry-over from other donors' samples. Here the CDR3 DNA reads TGCGCCAGCAGCCACGGGGGTCCCTGGGAGCAGTACTTC. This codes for CASSHGGPWEQYF.